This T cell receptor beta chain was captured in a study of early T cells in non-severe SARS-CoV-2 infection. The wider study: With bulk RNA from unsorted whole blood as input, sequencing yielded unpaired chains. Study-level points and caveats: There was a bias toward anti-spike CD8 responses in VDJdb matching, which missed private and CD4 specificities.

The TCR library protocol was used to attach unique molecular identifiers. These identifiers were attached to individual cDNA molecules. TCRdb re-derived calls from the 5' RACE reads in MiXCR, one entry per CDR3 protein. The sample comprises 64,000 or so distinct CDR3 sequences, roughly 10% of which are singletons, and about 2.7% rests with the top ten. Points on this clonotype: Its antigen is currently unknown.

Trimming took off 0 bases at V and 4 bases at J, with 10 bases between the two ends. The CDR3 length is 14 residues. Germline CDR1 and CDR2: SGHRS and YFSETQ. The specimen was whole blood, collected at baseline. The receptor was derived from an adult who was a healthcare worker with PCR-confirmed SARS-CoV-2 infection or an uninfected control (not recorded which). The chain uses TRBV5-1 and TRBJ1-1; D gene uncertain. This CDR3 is CASSLDSGPTEAFF. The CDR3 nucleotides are TGCGCCAGCAGCTTGGATTCAGGCCCCACTGAAGCTTTCTTT.